The 27 T cell receptor beta chains below all came from one sample that was sequenced in a study of cytomegalovirus exposure and HLA in healthy donors. Researchers ran the PCR with 60 Vbeta and 13 Jbeta primers. Here immunoSEQ multiplex PCR was the method, and the copy in TCRdb shows in-frame clones only, minus some. In the table there are fewer than 60,000 clones, about 80% of which are singletons. The sample consisted of PBMCs. These receptors all come from a man over 45 in good health and CMV-seronegative.

The rearrangement joins TRBV7-9 to TRBJ2-7, with D possibly matching TRBD1 (5 bases). The CDR3 runs 16 residues. The ends were cut back, 5 bases at V and 2 bases at J, with 19 bases in the middle. The germline V gene encodes CDR1 SEHNR and CDR2 FQNEAQ (reference sequence). CDR3 sequence: CASSALGAFSTYEQYF. Here the CDR3 DNA reads TGTGCCAGCAGCGCCTTAGGGGCGTTCTCGACCTACGAGCAGTACTTC.

The chain joins TRBV7-2 to TRBJ2-1; 10 positions match TRBD1. The CDR3 length is 15 residues. V lost 7 bases to trimming and J lost 0 bases; unmatched junction nucleotides: 3. CDR1 and CDR2 from the germline V gene are SGHTA and FQGNSA. The CDR3 reads CASTGTGVSYNEQFF. CDR3 coding DNA: TGTGCCAGCACCGGGACAGGGGTCTCCTACAATGAGCAGTTCTTC.

This rearrangement joins TRBV5-1 to TRBJ2-1; no clear D gene. Germline V gene data show CDR1 as SGHRS and CDR2 as YFSETQ. Trimming removed 3 bases from V and 0 bases from J, with 10 bases in between. This CDR3 comprises 15 residues. CDR3 nucleotides: TGCGCCAGCAGCTCCCTCCAGGTCTCCTACAATGAGCAGTTCTTC. It translates to CASSSLQVSYNEQFF.

This rearrangement joins TRBV15 to TRBJ2-7, with D tentatively TRBD1 (5 bases). Between the trimmed V and J ends, which lost 5 bases and 3 bases, there was a span of 14 bases. The germline CDR1 and CDR2 sequences are LNHNV and YYDKDF (reference sequence). The length of the CDR3 is 14 residues. CDR3 sequence reads: CATSVKGQYYEQYF. Here the CDR3 DNA reads TGTGCCACCAGCGTTAAAGGACAATACTACGAGCAGTACTTC.

The V and J genes are TRBV5-4 and TRBJ1-2; the D is unclear. Trimming stripped 3 bases from V and 4 bases from J, with 19 bases between. This CDR3 comprises 16 residues. Germline CDR1 SGHNT, CDR2 YYREEE (reference sequence). CDR3 amino acids: CASSSPNPEEIYGYTF. DNA of the CDR3: TGTGCCAGCAGCTCGCCTAACCCCGAGGAAATCTATGGCTACACCTTC.

The rearrangement joins TRBV5-1 to TRBJ1-1; possibly TRBD1 for D (5 bases). The CDR3 is 14 amino acids. Germline CDR1 is SGHRS and CDR2 is YFSETQ. Trimming took 2 bases from V and 2 from J, leaving 10 bases between them. CDR3 coding DNA: TGCGCCAGCAGCTTAGGAGGGGTTAACACTGAAGCTTTCTTT. Translation: CASSLGGVNTEAFF.

The V and J genes are TRBV4-1 and TRBJ2-1; 7 bases are a match to TRBD2. The germline V gene encodes CDR1 MGHRA and CDR2 YSYEKL. V shed 3 bases, J shed 7 bases, and the junction held 12 bases outside the gene matches. The CDR3 totals 16 residues. As DNA, the CDR3 is TGCGCCAGCAGCCAGAAAGGGAAGACGGGGGGTAATGAGCAGTTCTTC. It yields the protein CASSQKGKTGGNEQFF.

The CDR3 DNA follows: TGTGCCAGCAGTTATAGGCAGGGTGGGCAGCCCCAGCATTTT. The encoded protein is CASSYRQGGQPQHF. This chain uses TRBV6-5 with TRBJ1-5; maybe TRBD1 (5 bases). The V gene lost 3 bases and the J gene lost 7 bases, with 13 bases spanning the gap. CDR1 is MNHEY, CDR2 SVGAGI, per germline. The CDR3 has 14 residues.

The chain has TRBV6-5 and TRBJ2-2; TRBD2 matches at 13 bases. Germline V gives CDR1 MNHEY, CDR2 SVGAGI. The CDR3 is 15 residues long. Trimming took 10 bases from V and 7 from J; bases not matched to a gene: 9. The CDR3 region is CATTRRTSGGGELFF. The CDR3 DNA sequence: TGTGCCACCACGCGGAGGACTAGCGGGGGCGGGGAGCTGTTTTTT.

The CDR3 loop reads CASSYLGTGNNSPLHF. For the CDR3, the DNA is TGTGCCAGCAGTTACCTCGGGACAGGGAATAATTCACCCCTCCACTTT. The chain carries TRBV6-6 and TRBJ1-6; 9 bases agree with TRBD1. Losses at the gene ends were 2 bases for V and 5 bases for J; bases not matched to a gene: 4. The CDR3 has 16 residues. The germline V gene has CDR1 MNHNY and CDR2 SVGAGI (reference sequence).

The genes are TRBV27 and TRBJ2-2; no definite D call. The CDR3 consists of 13 residues. The germline gives CDR1 MNHEY, CDR2 SMNVEV (reference sequence). V lost 3 bases to trimming and J lost 6 bases, with 8 bases between them. CDR3 nucleotide sequence: TGTGCCAGCAGTTTTCTAGGTGCCGGGGAGCTGTTTTTT. It is translated as CASSFLGAGELFF.

CDR3 nucleotides: TGTGCCAGTAGTACAGGCCTCGGGGCGGGGGGTTACAATGAGCAGTTCTTC. Its protein product is CASSTGLGAGGYNEQFF. The chain couples TRBV19 to TRBJ2-1; 8 bases map to TRBD2. The V segment lost 4 bases and the J segment 4 bases; nucleotides outside the gene matches: 12. The CDR3 length is 17 residues. Germline V gene lookup returns CDR1 LNHDA and CDR2 SQIVND (reference sequence).

V and J are TRBV7-2 and TRBJ1-6; D gene ambiguous. The V end was cut by 3 bases, the J end by 7 bases, with 7 bases between. The CDR3 runs 13 residues. Germline assignment: CDR1 SGHTA and CDR2 FQGNSA. CDR3 residues: CASSLAANSPLHF. In nucleotides, the CDR3 is TGTGCCAGCAGCTTGGCGGCAAATTCACCCCTCCACTTT.

The V gene is TRBV15, the J gene TRBJ1-2; unclear D gene. The CDR3 sequence is 15 residues long. Trimming stripped 5 bases from V and 3 bases from J, with 16 bases between. The germline V gene has CDR1 LNHNV and CDR2 YYDKDF (reference sequence). CDR3 nucleotide sequence: TGTGCCACCAGCGGGAGGCTGACGACTGACTATGGCTACACCTTC. Translated: CATSGRLTTDYGYTF.

The rearrangement joins TRBV5-4 to TRBJ2-2; D gene ambiguous. Germline-derived CDR1 and CDR2 are SGHNT and YYREEE (reference sequence). Trimming took 1 base from V and 0 from J, leaving 7 bases between them. The CDR3 sequence is 15 residues long. The CDR3 loop reads CASSLLSTNTGELFF. The DNA of the CDR3 is TGTGCCAGCAGCTTGCTCAGTACGAACACCGGGGAGCTGTTTTTT.

V is TRBV29-1 and J is TRBJ1-4, with TRBD1 matching 7 bases. J gave up 8 bases and V 7 bases, and 13 bases lay outside the gene matches. The CDR3 loop spans 14 amino acids. The germline V gene has CDR1 SQVTM and CDR2 ANQGSEA. CDR3 coding DNA: TGCAGCGCCGAAGTTGACAGGGCCCCCGAAAAACTGTTTTTT. It encodes CSAEVDRAPEKLFF.

This sequence joins TRBV19 and TRBJ2-1; 13 nucleotides agree with TRBD2. The CDR3 is made up of 18 amino acids. Germline V CDR1 and CDR2: LNHDA, SQIVND (reference sequence). V was clipped by 5 bases and J by 1 base; unmatched bases: 8. As DNA, the CDR3 is TGTGCCAGTAGTCCACCGGGACTAGCGGGAAGATCCTACAATGAGCAGTTCTTC. Translated, it gives CASSPPGLAGRSYNEQFF.

The V call is TRBV4-1, the J call TRBJ1-1; no clear D. From germline, CDR1 is MGHRA and CDR2 YSYEKL. Trimming shortened V by 0 bases and J by 1 base, and 12 bases separated the two germline ends. There are 16 residues in the CDR3. The CDR3 nucleotides read TGCGCCAGCAGCCAAGATGTTGCCAGACAGAACACTGAAGCTTTCTTT. Protein: CASSQDVARQNTEAFF.

The chain uses TRBV29-1 and TRBJ1-3; possible D gene TRBD1, 5 bases. Germline CDR1 reads SQVTM; CDR2 reads ANQGSEA. V gave up 6 bases and J gave up 1 base, with 10 bases separating them. The length of the CDR3 is 13 residues. The CDR3 DNA reads TGCAGCGTCCAGACAGATTCTGGAAACACCATATATTTT. Amino acids: CSVQTDSGNTIYF.

This sequence joins TRBV5-3 and TRBJ2-2, with TRBD2 matching over 9 bases. TRBV5-3 is given ORF status, its function remaining uncertain. With 4 bases clipped from V and 6 bases from J, the junction kept 7 bases outside the gene matches. The CDR3 covers 15 residues. CDR3 sequence (DNA): TGTGCCAGAAGCCCGCGGGGGGGCGTCGCCGGGGAGCTGTTTTTT. Its protein product is CARSPRGGVAGELFF.

V and J are TRBV6-5 and TRBJ2-2; 8 positions match TRBD1. Germline CDR1 reads MNHEY; CDR2 reads SVGAGI. The V segment lost 0 bases and the J segment 5 bases; nucleotides outside the gene matches: 2. CDR3 length equals 15 residues. The CDR3 spells CASSYSRTGTGELFF. DNA for the CDR3: TGTGCCAGCAGTTACTCGCGGACAGGGACCGGGGAGCTGTTTTTT.

The chain joins TRBV6-5 to TRBJ2-1; 8 nucleotides agree with TRBD1. V shed 6 bases, J shed 15 bases, and the junction held 13 bases outside the gene matches. The germline V gene encodes CDR1 MNHEY and CDR2 SVGAGI. CDR3 length: 13 residues. The CDR3 nucleotides are TGTGCCAGCAGCCTGGATCAGGGGGCAAAGAGGTTCTTC. Amino acid sequence: CASSLDQGAKRFF.

This clone was found a few times. The chain recombines TRBV6-4 with TRBJ2-3; 9 nucleotides agree with TRBD2. Looked up from germline, CDR1 is MRHNA and CDR2 is SNTAGT. The CDR3 is made up of 15 amino acids. With V trimmed by 2 bases and J by 2 bases, 2 bases remained unmatched. CDR3 protein: CASSDGGGATDTQYF. CDR3 DNA: TGTGCCAGCAGTGACGGCGGGGGGGCCACAGATACGCAGTATTTT.

The V and J genes are TRBV9 and TRBJ1-2; possibly TRBD1 for D (5 bases). The CDR3 spans 13 residues. Looked up from germline, CDR1 is SGDLS and CDR2 is YYNGEE. V was clipped by 0 bases and J by 7 bases, with 10 bases between them. The CDR3 DNA is TGTGCCAGCAGCGTAGACCAGGGTGGTGGCTACACCTTC. Protein sequence: CASSVDQGGGYTF.

The chain employs TRBV7-2 and TRBJ2-5, with 15 bases aligning to TRBD2. Germline values: CDR1 SGHTA, CDR2 FQGNSA. Trimming cost V 5 bases and J 1 base; bases outside gene matches: 8. The length of the CDR3 is 18 residues. CDR3 in amino acids: CASSRRGLAGGAQETQYF. The CDR3 coding sequence is TGTGCCAGCAGCCGACGGGGACTAGCGGGGGGTGCCCAAGAGACCCAGTACTTC.

The chain combines TRBV5-1 with TRBJ2-2, with 9 bases fitting TRBD1. Germline loops: CDR1 SGHRS, CDR2 YFSETQ. Trimming cost V 4 bases and J 4 bases; bases outside gene matches: 11. This CDR3 is built from 17 residues. The CDR3 nucleotides read TGCGCCAGCAGCATCGATGGGACAGGGTACGGCACCGGGGAGCTGTTTTTT. Translating it yields CASSIDGTGYGTGELFF.

CDR3 nucleotides: TGTGCCAGTCAAGGACAGGGGGGAGGAAAACTGTTTTTT. Amino acids: CASQGQGGGKLFF. The chain has TRBV19 and TRBJ1-4, with 10 bases aligning to TRBD1. After removal of 8 bases from V and 10 bases from J, the junction contained 7 bases not matched to a gene. CDR3 length: 13 amino acids. The germline CDR1 and CDR2 sequences are LNHDA and SQIVND (reference sequence).